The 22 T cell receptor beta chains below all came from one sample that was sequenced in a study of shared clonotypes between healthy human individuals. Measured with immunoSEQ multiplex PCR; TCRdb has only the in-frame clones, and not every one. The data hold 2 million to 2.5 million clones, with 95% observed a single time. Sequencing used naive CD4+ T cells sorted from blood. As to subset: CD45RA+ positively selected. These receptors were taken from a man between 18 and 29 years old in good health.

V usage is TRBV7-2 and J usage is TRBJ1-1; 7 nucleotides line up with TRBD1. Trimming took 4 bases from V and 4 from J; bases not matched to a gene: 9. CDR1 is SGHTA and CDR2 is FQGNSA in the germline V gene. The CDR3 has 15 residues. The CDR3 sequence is CASSSTLGTATEAFF. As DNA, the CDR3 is TGTGCCAGCAGCTCGACCTTAGGGACAGCCACTGAAGCTTTCTTT. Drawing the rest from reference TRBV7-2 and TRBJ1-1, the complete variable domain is GAGVSQSPSNKVTEKGKDVELRCDPISGHTALYWYRQSLGQGLEFLIYFQGNSAPDKSGLPSDRFSAERTGGSVSTLTIQRTQQEDSAVYLCASSSTLGTATEAFFGQGTRLTVV.

In DNA, the CDR3 is TGCGCCAGCAGCTTGTTCGCGAACACCGGGGAGCTGTTTTTT. Translating gives CASSLFANTGELFF. The gene calls are TRBV5-1 and TRBJ2-2, with D unclear. The V and J ends lost 1 base and 0 bases respectively, with 4 bases between them. The CDR3 spans 14 residues. Germline values: CDR1 SGHRS, CDR2 YFSETQ.

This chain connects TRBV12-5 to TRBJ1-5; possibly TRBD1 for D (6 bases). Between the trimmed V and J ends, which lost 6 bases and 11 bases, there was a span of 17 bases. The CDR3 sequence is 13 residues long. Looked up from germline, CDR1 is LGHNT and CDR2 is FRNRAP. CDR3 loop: CASGSGGQRAQHF. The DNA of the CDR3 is TGTGCTAGTGGAAGCGGGGGACAACGAGCCCAGCATTTT. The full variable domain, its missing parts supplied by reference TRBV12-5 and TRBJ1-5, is DARVTQTPRHKVTEMGQEVTMRCQPILGHNTVFWYRQTMMQGLELLAYFRNRAPLDDSGMPKDRFSAEMPDATLATLKIQPSEPRDSAVYFCASGSGGQRAQHFGDGTRLSIL.

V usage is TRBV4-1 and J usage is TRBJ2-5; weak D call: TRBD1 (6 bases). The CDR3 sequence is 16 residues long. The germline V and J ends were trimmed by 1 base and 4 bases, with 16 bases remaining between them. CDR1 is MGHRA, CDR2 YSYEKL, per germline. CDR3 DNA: TGCGCCAGCAGCCAAGTATTTGAGGGGGTGGCAGAGACCCAGTACTTC. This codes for CASSQVFEGVAETQYF.

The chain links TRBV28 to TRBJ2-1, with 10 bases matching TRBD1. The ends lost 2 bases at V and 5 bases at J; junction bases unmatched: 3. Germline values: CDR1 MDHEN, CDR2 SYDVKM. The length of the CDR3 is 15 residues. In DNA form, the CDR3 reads TGTGCCAGCAGTTTAGGGGACAGGGGTAACAATGAGCAGTTCTTC. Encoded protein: CASSLGDRGNNEQFF.

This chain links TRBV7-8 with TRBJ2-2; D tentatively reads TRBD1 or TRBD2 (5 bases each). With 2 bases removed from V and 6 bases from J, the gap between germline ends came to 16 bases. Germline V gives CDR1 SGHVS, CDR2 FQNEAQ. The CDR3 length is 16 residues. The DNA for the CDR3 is TGTGCCAGCAGCTTAAATACGGGGCTGATAGCCGGGGAGCTGTTTTTT. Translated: CASSLNTGLIAGELFF.

The CDR3 DNA follows: TGCGCCAGCAGCCGGTCCCAGGGTGACGAGCAGTACTTC. Its translation is CASSRSQGDEQYF. The chain couples TRBV5-1 to TRBJ2-7, with TRBD1 as a possible D gene (5 bases). There are 13 residues in the CDR3. Germline assignment: CDR1 SGHRS and CDR2 YFSETQ. The V and J ends lost 4 bases and 5 bases respectively, with 13 bases between them.

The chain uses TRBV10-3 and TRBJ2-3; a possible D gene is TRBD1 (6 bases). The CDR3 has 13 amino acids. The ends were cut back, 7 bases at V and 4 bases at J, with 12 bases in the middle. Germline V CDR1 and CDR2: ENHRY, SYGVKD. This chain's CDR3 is CAITNRVSDTQYF. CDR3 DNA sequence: TGTGCCATCACCAACAGGGTTTCAGATACGCAGTATTTT.

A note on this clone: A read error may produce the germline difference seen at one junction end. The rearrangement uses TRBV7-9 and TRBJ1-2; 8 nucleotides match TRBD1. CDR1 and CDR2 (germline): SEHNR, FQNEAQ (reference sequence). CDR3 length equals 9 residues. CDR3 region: CASSRTGPF. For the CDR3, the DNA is TGTGCCAGCAGCCGGACAGGGCCCTTC.

CDR3 sequence reads: CASSGGTGSGELFF. DNA for the CDR3: TGTGCCAGCAGTGGGGGGACAGGGTCCGGGGAGCTGTTTTTT. This chain uses TRBV2 with TRBJ2-2; 9 bases agree with TRBD1. The CDR3 spans 14 residues. V lost 4 bases and J lost 6; bases outside the gene matches: 3. Germline assignment: CDR1 SNHLY and CDR2 FYNNEI.

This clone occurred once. As DNA, the CDR3 is TGTGCCAGCAGCTCCACTAGGGCCACAGATACGCAGTATTTT. This encodes CASSSTRATDTQYF. J is TRBJ2-3 and V is TRBV7-9, with D perhaps matching TRBD2 (5 bases). Trimming left V 4 bases short and J 2 bases short, with 10 bases between. The CDR3 spans 14 residues. The V gene's germline CDR1 is SEHNR and CDR2 FQNEAQ (reference sequence).

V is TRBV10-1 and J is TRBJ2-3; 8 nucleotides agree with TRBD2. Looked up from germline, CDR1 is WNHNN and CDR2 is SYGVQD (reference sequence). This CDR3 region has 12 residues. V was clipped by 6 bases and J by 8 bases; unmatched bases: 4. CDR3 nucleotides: TGCGCCAGCAGCCCCAGCGGGGGTACGCAGTATTTT. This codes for CASSPSGGTQYF.

Here the CDR3 DNA reads TGTGCCAGCAGCTTGTGGGGGAGCTCCTACGAGCAGTACTTC. Its protein is CASSLWGSSYEQYF. The chain is built from TRBV5-6 and TRBJ2-7; D is perhaps TRBD1 or TRBD2 (5 bases each). The CDR3 length is 14 residues. Germline V gene lookup returns CDR1 SGHDT and CDR2 YYEEEE. The V end lost 1 base, the J end lost 0 bases, and 8 bases lay between the germline ends.

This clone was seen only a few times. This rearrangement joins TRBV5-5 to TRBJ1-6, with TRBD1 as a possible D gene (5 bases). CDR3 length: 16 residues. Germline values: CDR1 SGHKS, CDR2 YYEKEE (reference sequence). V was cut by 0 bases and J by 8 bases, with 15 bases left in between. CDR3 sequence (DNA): TGTGCCAGCAGCTTGGTTCAGGGAAATCAAGATTCACCCCTCCACTTT. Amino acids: CASSLVQGNQDSPLHF.

CDR3 coding DNA: TGTGCCAGCAGTGAGCCAGGGGGCCCCTACGAGCAGTACTTC. It encodes CASSEPGGPYEQYF. The V and J genes are TRBV6-1 and TRBJ2-7; 8 bases are shared with TRBD1. The CDR3 contains 14 residues. Germline V gene sequence: CDR1 MNHNS, CDR2 SASEGT. V was pared by 3 bases and J by 2 bases, with 3 bases of the junction left unmatched.

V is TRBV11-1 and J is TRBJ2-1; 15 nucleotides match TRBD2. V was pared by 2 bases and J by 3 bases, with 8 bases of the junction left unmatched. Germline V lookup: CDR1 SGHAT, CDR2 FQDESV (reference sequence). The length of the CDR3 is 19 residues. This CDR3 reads CASSLLPGLAGGLYNEQFF. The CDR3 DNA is TGTGCCAGCAGCTTATTACCGGGACTAGCGGGGGGCCTCTACAATGAGCAGTTCTTC.

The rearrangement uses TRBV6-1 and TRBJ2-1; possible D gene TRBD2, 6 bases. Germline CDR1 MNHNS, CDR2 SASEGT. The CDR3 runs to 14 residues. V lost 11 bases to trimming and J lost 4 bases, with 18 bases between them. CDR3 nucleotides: TGTGCCTGCGCATCAGGACTACCATACAATGAGCAGTTCTTC. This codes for CACASGLPYNEQFF.

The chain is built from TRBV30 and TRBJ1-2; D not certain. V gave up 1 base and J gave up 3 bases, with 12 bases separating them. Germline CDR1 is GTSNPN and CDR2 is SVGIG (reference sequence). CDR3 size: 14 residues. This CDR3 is CAWSAQERYYGYTF. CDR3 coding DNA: TGTGCCTGGAGTGCTCAGGAGCGGTACTATGGCTACACCTTC. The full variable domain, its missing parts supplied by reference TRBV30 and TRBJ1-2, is SQTIHQWPATLVQPVGSPLSLECTVEGTSNPNLYWYRQAAGRGLQLLFYSVGIGQISSEVPQNLSASRPQDRQFILSSKKLLLSDSGFYLCAWSAQERYYGYTFGSGTRLTVV.

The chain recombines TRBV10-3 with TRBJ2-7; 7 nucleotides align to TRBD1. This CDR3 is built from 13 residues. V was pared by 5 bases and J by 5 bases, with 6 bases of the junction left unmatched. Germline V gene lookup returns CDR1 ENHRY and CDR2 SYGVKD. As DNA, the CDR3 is TGTGCCATCAGTCGCCGACAGGGTGACGAGCAGTACTTC. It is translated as CAISRRQGDEQYF.

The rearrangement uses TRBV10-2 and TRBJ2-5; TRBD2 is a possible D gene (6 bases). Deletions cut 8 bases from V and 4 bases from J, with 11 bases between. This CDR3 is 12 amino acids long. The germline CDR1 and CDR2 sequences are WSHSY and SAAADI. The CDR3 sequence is CASAGLGETQYF. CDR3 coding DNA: TGCGCCAGCGCGGGATTAGGAGAGACCCAGTACTTC.

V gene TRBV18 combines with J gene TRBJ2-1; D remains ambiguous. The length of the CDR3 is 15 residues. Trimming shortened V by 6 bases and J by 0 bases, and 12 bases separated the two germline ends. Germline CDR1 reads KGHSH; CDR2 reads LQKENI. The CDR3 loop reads CASSLSTSSYNEQFF. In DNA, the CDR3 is TGTGCCAGCTCCCTCTCTACGAGCTCCTACAATGAGCAGTTCTTC.

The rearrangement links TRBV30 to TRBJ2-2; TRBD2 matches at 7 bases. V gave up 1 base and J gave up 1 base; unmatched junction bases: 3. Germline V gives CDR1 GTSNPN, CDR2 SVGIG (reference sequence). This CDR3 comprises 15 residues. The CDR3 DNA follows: TGTGCCTGGAGTGGGGCTAGCGGGAACACCGGGGAGCTGTTTTTT. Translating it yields CAWSGASGNTGELFF.